One and the same sample provided the 28 T cell receptor beta chains below, sequenced in a study of cytomegalovirus exposure and HLA in healthy donors. PCR used 60 Vbeta primers and 13 Jbeta primers. Only in-frame clones appear in the TCRdb table, and some are missing; sequencing was by immunoSEQ multiplex PCR. Counted here are roughly 200,000 clones, approximately 70% occurring once; the ten biggest clones make up 1.8%. What was sequenced was PBMCs. These receptor sequences come from a woman in her thirties in good health and CMV-seronegative.

The chain is built from TRBV5-3 and TRBJ2-7, with 8 nucleotides matching TRBD2. TRBV5-3 is flagged as an ORF with uncertain function. V lost 4 bases, J lost 4 bases, and 16 bases stayed unmatched. The CDR3 has 17 residues. The DNA for the CDR3 is TGTGCCAGAAGCATAAAACTGACTAGCGAACTTCCATACGAGCAGTACTTC. Encoded protein: CARSIKLTSELPYEQYF.

V is TRBV5-6 and J is TRBJ2-3, with D perhaps matching TRBD2 (6 bases). This CDR3 contains 14 residues. Germline lookup yields CDR1 SGHDT and CDR2 YYEEEE. V shed 3 bases and J shed 1 base, with 9 bases lying between them. The CDR3 sequence is CASSWGVGTDTQYF. In DNA, the CDR3 is TGTGCCAGCAGCTGGGGGGTGGGCACAGATACGCAGTATTTT.

The count of this clone is one. The chain recombines TRBV18 with TRBJ1-6; tentative D call: TRBD1 (6 bases). The CDR3 spans 14 residues. V gave up 2 bases and J gave up 9 bases, with 11 bases separating them. Germline CDR1 and CDR2: KGHSH and LQKENI. This chain's CDR3 is CASSPTGSGSPLHF. The CDR3 DNA is TGTGCCAGCTCACCAACAGGGTCGGGTTCACCCCTCCACTTT.

This sequence joins TRBV7-2 and TRBJ2-1; TRBD2 agrees at 8 bases. The CDR3 is made up of 15 amino acids. Unmatched junction bases numbered 4, after V lost 5 bases and J lost 1 base. Germline V gene sequence: CDR1 SGHTA, CDR2 FQGNSA. The CDR3 is CASSPTSGSYNEQFF. The CDR3 bases are TGTGCCAGCAGCCCTACTAGCGGATCCTACAATGAGCAGTTCTTC.

This chain links TRBV6-1 with TRBJ2-7; D not resolved. This CDR3 contains 13 residues. The germline V gene has CDR1 MNHNS and CDR2 SASEGT. V lost 3 bases and J 2 bases, leaving 8 bases between the germline ends. CDR3 in amino acids: CASSDSEAYEQYF. The CDR3 nucleotides read TGTGCCAGCAGTGATTCCGAGGCCTACGAGCAGTACTTC.

The chain carries TRBV27 and TRBJ1-2; 11 bases align to TRBD1. The CDR3 runs 15 residues. J was trimmed by 6 bases and V by 0 bases; bases with no gene match: 3. Germline lookup yields CDR1 MNHEY and CDR2 SMNVEV (reference sequence). In DNA form, the CDR3 reads TGTGCCAGCAGTTTATCCGGACAGGGGGCTGATGGCTACACCTTC. Encoded protein: CASSLSGQGADGYTF.

J is TRBJ1-1 and V is TRBV2; D unresolved. The CDR3 consists of 15 residues. Between the trimmed V and J ends, which lost 4 bases and 0 bases, there was a span of 12 bases. Germline V gives CDR1 SNHLY, CDR2 FYNNEI. CDR3 DNA: TGTGCCAGCAGTGGGAGCGGCATCCTGAACACTGAAGCTTTCTTT. It specifies CASSGSGILNTEAFF.

The J gene is TRBJ1-2, the V gene TRBV6-5; possibly TRBD1 for D (6 bases). V lost 6 bases to trimming and J lost 2 bases, with 10 bases between them. CDR1 and CDR2 from the germline V gene are MNHEY and SVGAGI. The CDR3 loop spans 13 amino acids. CDR3 region: CASSRGPNYGYTF. In nucleotides, the CDR3 is TGTGCCAGCAGCAGGGGTCCAAACTATGGCTACACCTTC.

On this clone: This sequence is one base from a far larger clone and is likely a read error. J is TRBJ2-1 and V is TRBV19, with TRBD2 matching over 7 bases. Trimming cost V 5 bases and J 3 bases; bases outside gene matches: 10. The CDR3 runs 16 residues. CDR1 LNHDA and CDR2 SQIVND come from the germline V gene (reference sequence). In nucleotides, the CDR3 is TGTGCCAGTAGTGCATTTTTAGCGGGCCTCTACAATGAGCAGTTCTTC. This gives the protein CASSAFLAGLYNEQFF.

This rearrangement joins TRBV10-1 to TRBJ2-3; 10 positions match TRBD1. Germline CDR1 reads WNHNN; CDR2 reads SYGVQD (reference sequence). Losses at the gene ends were 5 bases for V and 3 bases for J; bases not matched to a gene: 8. This CDR3 is 16 amino acids long. CDR3 loop: CASSPGTGVGTDTQYF. The CDR3 region has the DNA TGCGCCAGCAGTCCCGGGACAGGGGTAGGGACAGATACGCAGTATTTT.

CDR3 in DNA: TGTGCCAGCAGCCCATACCGGGACACTGAAGCTTTCTTT. Amino acid sequence: CASSPYRDTEAFF. The chain recombines TRBV7-2 with TRBJ1-1; no reliable D call. Germline CDR1 reads SGHTA; CDR2 reads FQGNSA. The CDR3 sequence is 13 residues long. Trimming removed 5 bases at V and 3 bases at J, with 10 bases between.

In this sample, this clone turned up once. The chain employs TRBV10-3 and TRBJ1-1; D possibly corresponds to TRBD1 (6 bases). There are 14 residues in the CDR3. Germline CDR1 reads ENHRY; CDR2 reads SYGVKD. Between the trimmed V and J ends, which lost 5 bases and 2 bases, there was a span of 12 bases. The CDR3 DNA follows: TGTGCCATCAGTACGGGACAAGTAAACACTGAAGCTTTCTTT. Its protein product is CAISTGQVNTEAFF.

This clone was observed a handful of times. The chain couples TRBV2 to TRBJ2-2; 11 nucleotides align to TRBD2. J was trimmed by 5 bases and V by 7 bases; bases with no gene match: 3. The CDR3 runs to 14 residues. Germline V gene sequence: CDR1 SNHLY, CDR2 FYNNEI. The CDR3 DNA sequence: TGTGCCAGCAAGGGACTAGCGGTGACCGGGGAGCTGTTTTTT. It specifies CASKGLAVTGELFF.

This chain joins TRBV28 and TRBJ2-7, with TRBD1 matching over 8 bases. V shed 9 bases, J shed 3 bases, and the junction held 10 bases outside the gene matches. This CDR3 is 14 amino acids long. Germline V gene lookup returns CDR1 MDHEN and CDR2 SYDVKM. The CDR3: CASYGGTGVYEQYF. The DNA of the CDR3 is TGTGCCAGTTATGGCGGGACAGGAGTCTACGAGCAGTACTTC.

This clone showed up just a few times. This chain joins TRBV29-1 and TRBJ1-1; D call uncertain. CDR1 is SQVTM, CDR2 ANQGSEA, per germline. The germline V and J ends were trimmed by 6 bases and 6 bases, with 14 bases remaining between them. CDR3 size: 12 residues. This CDR3 is CSVLRRRAEAFF. Here the CDR3 DNA reads TGCAGCGTGCTTAGAAGACGGGCTGAAGCTTTCTTT.

This chain joins TRBV7-9 and TRBJ1-5; TRBD1 matches at 9 bases. The CDR3 loop spans 18 amino acids. V lost 4 bases to trimming and J lost 4 bases; unmatched junction nucleotides: 14. Germline V gives CDR1 SEHNR, CDR2 FQNEAQ (reference sequence). The CDR3 spells CASSSSRQGVWKNQPQHF. CDR3 nucleotides: TGTGCCAGCAGCTCCTCCAGACAGGGGGTATGGAAAAATCAGCCCCAGCATTTT.

This clone has a handful of counts. V and J are TRBV30 and TRBJ1-1; 8 bases fit TRBD1. The V segment lost 0 bases and the J segment 5 bases; nucleotides outside the gene matches: 11. CDR3 length: 16 residues. CDR1 is GTSNPN, CDR2 SVGIG, per germline (reference sequence). The CDR3 here is CAWSVTLDRVRTEAFF. The CDR3 nucleotides are TGTGCCTGGAGTGTAACCCTGGACAGGGTGAGAACTGAAGCTTTCTTT.

In its sample, this clone was seen a few times. This sequence joins TRBV2 and TRBJ2-5, with 7 bases lining up with TRBD1. The ends lost 7 bases at V and 2 bases at J; junction bases unmatched: 4. In germline, CDR1 is SNHLY, CDR2 FYNNEI. CDR3 length: 13 residues. CDR3 sequence: CASNGRGQETQYF. The CDR3 bases are TGTGCCAGCAACGGCAGGGGGCAAGAGACCCAGTACTTC.

The chain employs TRBV4-1 and TRBJ2-1; 12 nucleotides agree with TRBD2. The CDR3 runs 16 residues. The germline gives CDR1 MGHRA, CDR2 YSYEKL. The ends lost 3 bases at V and 8 bases at J; junction bases unmatched: 8. CDR3 loop: CASSQLAGGPLYEQFF. CDR3 nucleotide sequence: TGCGCCAGCAGCCAGCTAGCGGGGGGGCCTTTGTATGAGCAGTTCTTC.

The genes are TRBV5-1 and TRBJ2-1, with 11 positions matching TRBD2. V trimming: 0 bases; J trimming: 9 bases; junction bases outside the gene matches: 8. This CDR3 region has 16 residues. Germline CDR1 and CDR2: SGHRS and YFSETQ. CDR3 bases: TGCGCCAGCAGCTTGGGTTGGGTAGCGGGAGGGCTTGAGCAGTTCTTC. Residues: CASSLGWVAGGLEQFF. The full variable domain, with the rest looked up from reference TRBV5-1 and TRBJ2-1, is KAGVTQTPRYLIKTRGQQVTLSCSPISGHRSVSWYQQTPGQGLQFLFEYFSETQRNKGNFPGRFSGRQFSNSRSEMNVSTLELGDSALYLCASSLGWVAGGLEQFFGPGTRLTVL.

V usage is TRBV18 and J usage is TRBJ1-2; TRBD1 might be the D (5 bases). CDR3 size: 13 residues. Trimming cost V 3 bases and J 4 bases, with 9 bases left between them. Germline V gives CDR1 KGHSH, CDR2 LQKENI. CDR3 nucleotides: TGTGCCAGCTCACCCGCAGGGCTCTATGGCTACACCTTC. Amino acids: CASSPAGLYGYTF.

V and J are TRBV1 and TRBJ1-5; the table assigns TRBD1, which was not confirmed against the DNA. TRBV1 is a pseudogene segment. The CDR3 is 16 residues long. The CDR3: CTSSPEAGASNQPQHF. The CDR3 DNA follows: TGCACCAGCAGCCCGGAAGCAGGGGCGAGCAATCAGCCCCAGCATTTT.

This clone was recorded only once. The chain is built from TRBV2 and TRBJ1-2, with D possibly being TRBD1 (6 bases). This CDR3 region has 15 residues. Germline lookup yields CDR1 SNHLY and CDR2 FYNNEI. V gave up 4 bases and J gave up 8 bases, with 20 bases separating them. The DNA for the CDR3 is TGTGCCAGCAGTGGTTCACAGGGTAGCGCAGCGGGCTACACCTTC. Its protein product is CASSGSQGSAAGYTF.

This clone has only a few counts. V gene TRBV19 combines with J gene TRBJ1-1; D might be TRBD1 (6 bases). CDR3 size: 13 residues. Germline V gene sequence: CDR1 LNHDA, CDR2 SQIVND (reference sequence). Trimming cost V 5 bases and J 0 bases, with 7 bases left between them. The CDR3 loop is CASSGGLNTEAFF. The CDR3 coding sequence is TGTGCCAGTAGTGGGGGCCTGAACACTGAAGCTTTCTTT.

For this clone: An end of the junction differs from the germline gene, which may be a read error. V is TRBV2 and J is TRBJ1-6; possibly TRBD1 for D (5 bases). The CDR3 has 15 amino acids. Germline assignment: CDR1 SNHLY and CDR2 FYNNEI. The CDR3 loop reads CASSGGQLINSPPHF. CDR3 DNA sequence: TGTGCCAGCAGTGGGGGCCAGCTGATTAATTCACCCCCCCACTTT. Together with reference TRBV2 and TRBJ1-6, the CDR3 gives the full variable domain: EPEVTQTPSHQVTQMGQEVILRCVPISNHLYFYWYRQILGQKVEFLVSFYNNEISEKSEIFDDQFSVERPDGSNFTLKIRSTKLEDSAMYFCASSGGQLINSPPHFGNGTRLTVT.

This clone was found once. The chain recombines TRBV27 with TRBJ2-5, with D perhaps TRBD1 (7 bases). The ends were cut back, 5 bases at V and 7 bases at J, with 29 bases in the middle. CDR3 length: 18 residues. CDR1 is MNHEY and CDR2 is SMNVEV in the germline V gene (reference sequence). The CDR3 reads CASSLALGDSGPGGTQYF. DNA of the CDR3: TGTGCCAGCAGTCTCGCGCTCGGGGACAGTGGGCCCGGGGGGACCCAGTACTTC.

The genes are TRBV7-9 and TRBJ2-3; 7 bases fit TRBD1. Trimming removed 5 bases from V and 4 bases from J; junction bases left unmatched: 9. The germline gives CDR1 SEHNR, CDR2 FQNEAQ (reference sequence). The CDR3 extends over 15 amino acids. CDR3 DNA sequence: TGTGCCAGCAGCACGTCCGGGACAGCCGCAGATACGCAGTATTTT. It specifies CASSTSGTAADTQYF.

This chain uses TRBV2 with TRBJ2-2, with 8 nucleotides matching TRBD2. V shed 2 bases and J 1 base; nucleotides not matched to a gene: 0. Looked up from germline, CDR1 is SNHLY and CDR2 is FYNNEI. CDR3 size: 15 residues. The CDR3 protein is CASSELAGNTGELFF. The CDR3 DNA reads as TGTGCCAGCAGTGAACTAGCGGGGAACACCGGGGAGCTGTTTTTT.